What follows is one T cell receptor (beta chain) and its context. The CDR3 has 16 amino acids. V was pared by 0 bases and J by 1 base, with 3 bases of the junction left unmatched. In germline, CDR1 is MNHEY, CDR2 SVGAGI. Using immunoSEQ multiplex PCR, the repertoire was profiled, and TCRdb retains in-frame clones only, with some absent. Among tens of thousands of clones listed, 88% were seen once. These data belong to a study of OX40 agonist ivuxolimab in advanced cancers. Looking at the study overall: At 0.01 to 10 mg/kg, ivuxolimab was administered intravenously to patients every 2 weeks.

This chain connects TRBV6-5 to TRBJ2-7; 10 nucleotides line up with TRBD2. The sequencing used CD4+ or CD8+ T cells sorted from blood, collected in a trial of the OX40 agonist ivuxolimab. The TCR comes from an adult with an advanced solid tumor such as melanoma, head and neck, liver or kidney cancer. CDR3 DNA: TGTGCCAGCAGTTACTCGAGACTAGCGGGTTCCTACGAGCAGTACTTC. It encodes CASSYSRLAGSYEQYF.